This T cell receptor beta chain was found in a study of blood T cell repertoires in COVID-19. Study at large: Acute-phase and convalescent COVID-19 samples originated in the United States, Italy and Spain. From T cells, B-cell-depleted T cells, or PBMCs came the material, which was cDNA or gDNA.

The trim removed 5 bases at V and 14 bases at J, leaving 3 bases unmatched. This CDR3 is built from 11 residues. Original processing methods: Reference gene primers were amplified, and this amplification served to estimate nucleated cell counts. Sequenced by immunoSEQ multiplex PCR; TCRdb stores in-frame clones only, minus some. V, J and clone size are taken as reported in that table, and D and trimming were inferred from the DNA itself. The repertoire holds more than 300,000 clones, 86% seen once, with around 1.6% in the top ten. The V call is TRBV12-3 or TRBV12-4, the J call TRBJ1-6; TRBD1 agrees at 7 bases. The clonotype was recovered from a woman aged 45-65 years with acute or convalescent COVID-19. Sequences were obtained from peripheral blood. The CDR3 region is CASSVGQALHF. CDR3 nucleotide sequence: TGTGCCAGCAGTGTCGGACAGGCCCTCCACTTT.